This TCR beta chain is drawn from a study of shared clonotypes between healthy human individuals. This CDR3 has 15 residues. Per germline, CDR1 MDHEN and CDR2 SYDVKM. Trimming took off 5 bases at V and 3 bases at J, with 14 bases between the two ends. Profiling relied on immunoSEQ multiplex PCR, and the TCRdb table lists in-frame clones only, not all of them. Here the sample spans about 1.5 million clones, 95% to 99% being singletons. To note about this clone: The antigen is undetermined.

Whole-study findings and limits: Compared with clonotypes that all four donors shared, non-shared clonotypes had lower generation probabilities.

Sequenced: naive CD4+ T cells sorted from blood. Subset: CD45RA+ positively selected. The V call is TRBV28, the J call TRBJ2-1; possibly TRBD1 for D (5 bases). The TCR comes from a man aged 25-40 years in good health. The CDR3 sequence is CASSVSDRNYNEQFF. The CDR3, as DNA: TGTGCCAGCAGTGTAAGCGACAGAAACTACAATGAGCAGTTCTTC.